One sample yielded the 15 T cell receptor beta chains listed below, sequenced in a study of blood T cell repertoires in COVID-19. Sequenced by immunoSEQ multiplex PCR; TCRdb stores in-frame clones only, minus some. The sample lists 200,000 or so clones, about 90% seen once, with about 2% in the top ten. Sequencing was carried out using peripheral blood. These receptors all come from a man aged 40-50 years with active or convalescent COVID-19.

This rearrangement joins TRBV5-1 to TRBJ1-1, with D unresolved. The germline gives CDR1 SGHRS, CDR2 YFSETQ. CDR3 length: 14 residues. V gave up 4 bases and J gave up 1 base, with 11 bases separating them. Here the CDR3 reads CASSPTRQNTEAFF. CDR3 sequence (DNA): TGCGCCAGCAGCCCCACTCGACAGAACACTGAAGCTTTCTTT. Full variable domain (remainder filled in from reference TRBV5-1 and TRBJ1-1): KAGVTQTPRYLIKTRGQQVTLSCSPISGHRSVSWYQQTPGQGLQFLFEYFSETQRNKGNFPGRFSGRQFSNSRSEMNVSTLELGDSALYLCASSPTRQNTEAFFGQGTRLTVV.

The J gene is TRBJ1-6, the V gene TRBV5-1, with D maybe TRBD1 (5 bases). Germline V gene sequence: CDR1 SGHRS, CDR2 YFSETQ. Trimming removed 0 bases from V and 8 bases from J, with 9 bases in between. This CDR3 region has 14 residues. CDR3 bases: TGCGCCAGCAGCTTGGCAGGGCCGGATTCACCCCTCCACTTT. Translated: CASSLAGPDSPLHF.

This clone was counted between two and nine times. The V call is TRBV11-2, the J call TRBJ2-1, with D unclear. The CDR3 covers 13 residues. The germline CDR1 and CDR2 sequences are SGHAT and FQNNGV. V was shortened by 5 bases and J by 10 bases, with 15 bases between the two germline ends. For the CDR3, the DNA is TGTGCCAGCAGCGGGTTGGCTCTAGAGGAGCAGTTCTTC. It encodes CASSGLALEEQFF.

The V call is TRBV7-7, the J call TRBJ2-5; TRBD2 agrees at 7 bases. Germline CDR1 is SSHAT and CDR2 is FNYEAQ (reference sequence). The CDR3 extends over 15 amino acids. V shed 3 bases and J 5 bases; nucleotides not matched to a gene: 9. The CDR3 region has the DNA TGTGCCAGCAGCTTTAGCGGGCGCGCCGGGGAGACCCAGTACTTC. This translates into CASSFSGRAGETQYF.

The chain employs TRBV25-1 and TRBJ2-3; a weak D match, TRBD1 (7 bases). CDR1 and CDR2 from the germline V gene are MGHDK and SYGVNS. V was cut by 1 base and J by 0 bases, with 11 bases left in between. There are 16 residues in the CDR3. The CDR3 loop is CASSEWAGGSTDTQYF. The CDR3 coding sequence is TGTGCCAGCAGTGAATGGGCAGGGGGGAGCACAGATACGCAGTATTTT.

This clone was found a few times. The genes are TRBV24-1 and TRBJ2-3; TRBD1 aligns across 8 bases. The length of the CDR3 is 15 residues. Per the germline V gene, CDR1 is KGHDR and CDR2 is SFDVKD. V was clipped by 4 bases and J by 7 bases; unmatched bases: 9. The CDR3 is CATSDPTGGGNTQYF. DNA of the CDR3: TGTGCCACCAGTGACCCTACAGGGGGTGGGAATACGCAGTATTTT.

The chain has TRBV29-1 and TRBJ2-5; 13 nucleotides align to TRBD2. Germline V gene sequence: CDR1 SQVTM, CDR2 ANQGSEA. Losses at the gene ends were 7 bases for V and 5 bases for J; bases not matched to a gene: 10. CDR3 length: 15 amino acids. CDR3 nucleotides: TGCAGCGCCGGGGGACTAGCGGGACGAGGGGAGACCCAGTACTTC. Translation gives CSAGGLAGRGETQYF.

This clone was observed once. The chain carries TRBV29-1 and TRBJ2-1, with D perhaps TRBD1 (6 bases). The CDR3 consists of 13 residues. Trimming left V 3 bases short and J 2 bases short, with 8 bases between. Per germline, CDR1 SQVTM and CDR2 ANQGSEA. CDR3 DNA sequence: TGCAGCGTTGAGCAGGGGACCTACAATGAGCAGTTCTTC. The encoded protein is CSVEQGTYNEQFF.

CDR3 protein: CASSSKLAGSYNEQFF. DNA for the CDR3: TGTGCCAGCAGTTCCAAACTAGCGGGCTCCTACAATGAGCAGTTCTTC. V usage is TRBV28 and J usage is TRBJ2-1, with TRBD2 matching 9 bases. The CDR3 is made up of 16 amino acids. CDR1 is MDHEN, CDR2 SYDVKM, per germline. The V segment lost 4 bases and the J segment 0 bases; nucleotides outside the gene matches: 4.

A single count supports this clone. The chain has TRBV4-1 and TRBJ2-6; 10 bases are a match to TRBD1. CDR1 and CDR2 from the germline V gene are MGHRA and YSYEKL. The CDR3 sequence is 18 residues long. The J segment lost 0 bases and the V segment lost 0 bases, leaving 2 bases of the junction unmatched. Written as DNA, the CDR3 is TGCGCCAGCAGCCAAGAGGGGACAGGGGCCTCTGGGGCCAACGTCCTGACTTTC. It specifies CASSQEGTGASGANVLTF.

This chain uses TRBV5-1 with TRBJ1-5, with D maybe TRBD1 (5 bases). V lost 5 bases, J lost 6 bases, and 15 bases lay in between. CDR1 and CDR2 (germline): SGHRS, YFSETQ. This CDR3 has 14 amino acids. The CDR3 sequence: CASRLDSGAQPQHF. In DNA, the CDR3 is TGCGCCAGCAGATTAGACAGTGGGGCTCAGCCCCAGCATTTT.

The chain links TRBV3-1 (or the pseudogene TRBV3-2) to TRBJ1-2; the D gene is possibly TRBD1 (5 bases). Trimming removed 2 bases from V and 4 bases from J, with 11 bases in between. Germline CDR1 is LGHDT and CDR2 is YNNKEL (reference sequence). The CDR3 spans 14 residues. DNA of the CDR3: TGTGCCAGCAGCCAATATCTGCAGGGCTATGGCTACACCTTC. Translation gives CASSQYLQGYGYTF.

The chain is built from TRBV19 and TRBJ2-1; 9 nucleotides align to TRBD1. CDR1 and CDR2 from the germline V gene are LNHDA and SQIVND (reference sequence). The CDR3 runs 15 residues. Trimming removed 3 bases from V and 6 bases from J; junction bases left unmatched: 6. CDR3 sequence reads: CASSIAGTGLNEQFF. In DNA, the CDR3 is TGTGCCAGTAGTATCGCCGGGACAGGGCTCAATGAGCAGTTCTTC.

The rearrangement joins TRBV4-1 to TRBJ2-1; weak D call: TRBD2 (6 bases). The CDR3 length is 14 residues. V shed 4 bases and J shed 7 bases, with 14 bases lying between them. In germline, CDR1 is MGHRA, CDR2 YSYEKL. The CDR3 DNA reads TGCGCCAGCAGCCCCGGGTTGACTAGGAATGAGCAGTTCTTC. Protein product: CASSPGLTRNEQFF.

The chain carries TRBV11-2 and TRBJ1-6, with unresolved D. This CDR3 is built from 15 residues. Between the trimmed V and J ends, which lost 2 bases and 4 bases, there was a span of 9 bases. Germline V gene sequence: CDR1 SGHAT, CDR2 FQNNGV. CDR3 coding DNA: TGTGCCAGCAGCTTAATGGGAGTTTATAATTCACCCCTCCACTTT. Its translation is CASSLMGVYNSPLHF.